These 5 T cell receptor beta chains were all obtained from the same sample, sequenced in a study of blood T cell repertoires in COVID-19. TCRdb keeps only in-frame clones here, not all; method: immunoSEQ multiplex PCR. The sample shows about 120,000 clones, approximately 74% of them seen only once. Sequencing was performed on peripheral blood. These receptors all come from a man in his 60s with acute or convalescent COVID-19.

This sequence joins TRBV7-7 and TRBJ2-3; D is possibly TRBD1 (6 bases). CDR1 is SSHAT, CDR2 FNYEAQ, per germline (reference sequence). V lost 5 bases and J lost 5, with 11 bases in between. CDR3 length: 13 residues. CDR3 amino acids: CASSLDRRDTQYF. In DNA, the CDR3 is TGTGCCAGCAGCCTTGACAGGAGAGATACGCAGTATTTT. Based on the CDR3 plus reference TRBV7-7 and TRBJ2-3, the full variable domain is GAGVSQSPRYKVTKRGQDVTLRCDPISSHATLYWYQQALGQGPEFLTYFNYEAQPDKSGLPSDRFSAERPEGSISTLTIQRTEQRDSAMYRCASSLDRRDTQYFGPGTRLTVL.

J is TRBJ1-2 and V is TRBV2; no firm D call. CDR1 SNHLY and CDR2 FYNNEI come from the germline V gene. Deletions cut 6 bases from V and 2 bases from J, with 10 bases between. The CDR3 covers 13 residues. The CDR3 region is CASRRLQNYGYTF. CDR3 coding DNA: TGTGCCAGCAGGCGGCTGCAAAACTATGGCTACACCTTC. Looking up the rest from reference TRBV2 and TRBJ1-2 gives the full variable domain: EPEVTQTPSHQVTQMGQEVILRCVPISNHLYFYWYRQILGQKVEFLVSFYNNEISEKSEIFDDQFSVERPDGSNFTLKIRSTKLEDSAMYFCASRRLQNYGYTFGSGTRLTVV.

This chain links TRBV30 with TRBJ2-7; D is possibly TRBD1 (5 bases). CDR1 is GTSNPN and CDR2 is SVGIG in the germline V gene (reference sequence). The CDR3 loop spans 14 amino acids. V was pared by 1 base and J by 3 bases, with 13 bases between. CDR3 in amino acids: CAWSEGAGNYEQYF. The CDR3 bases are TGTGCCTGGAGTGAAGGAGCAGGGAACTACGAGCAGTACTTC.

The J gene is TRBJ1-2, the V gene TRBV24-1; the D gene is possibly TRBD1 (6 bases). V shed 2 bases and J shed 6 bases, with 12 bases lying between them. CDR3 size: 14 residues. Germline V CDR1 and CDR2: KGHDR, SFDVKD. CDR3 in amino acids: CATSDSGTRNGYTF. DNA for the CDR3: TGTGCCACCAGTGATTCCGGGACACGGAATGGCTACACCTTC.

The genes are TRBV12-5 and TRBJ1-1; a possible D gene is TRBD1 (5 bases). The CDR3 runs to 12 residues. With 8 bases removed from V and 5 bases from J, the gap between germline ends came to 12 bases. CDR1 and CDR2 (germline): LGHNT, FRNRAP. The CDR3 reads CASNRDWTEAFF. The CDR3 DNA reads as TGTGCTAGTAACCGGGACTGGACTGAAGCTTTCTTT. The full variable domain, its missing parts supplied by reference TRBV12-5 and TRBJ1-1, is DARVTQTPRHKVTEMGQEVTMRCQPILGHNTVFWYRQTMMQGLELLAYFRNRAPLDDSGMPKDRFSAEMPDATLATLKIQPSEPRDSAVYFCASNRDWTEAFFGQGTRLTVV.